This record concerns one T cell receptor beta chain sequence. What it binds is not known. The data were taken from a study of cytomegalovirus exposure and HLA in healthy donors. General study points: The study flagged 150 to 200 TCR beta chains as cytomegalovirus-associated.

With 60 Vbeta and 13 Jbeta primers, the PCR was carried out. Sequencing used immunoSEQ multiplex PCR; TCRdb keeps in-frame clones, though not all of them. The sample includes some 150,000 clones, about 80% of them seen just once. Germline-derived CDR1 and CDR2 are SGHDT and YYEEEE. CDR3 length: 15 amino acids. Trimming removed 0 bases at V and 5 bases at J, with 9 bases between. The clonotype was recovered from a young man in good health and CMV-seronegative. V gene TRBV5-6 combines with J gene TRBJ1-6; D gene unclear. Sequences were obtained from PBMCs. The CDR3 DNA sequence: TGTGCCAGCAGCTTGGACCCGAGGGATAATTCACCCCTCCACTTT. Translated: CASSLDPRDNSPLHF.